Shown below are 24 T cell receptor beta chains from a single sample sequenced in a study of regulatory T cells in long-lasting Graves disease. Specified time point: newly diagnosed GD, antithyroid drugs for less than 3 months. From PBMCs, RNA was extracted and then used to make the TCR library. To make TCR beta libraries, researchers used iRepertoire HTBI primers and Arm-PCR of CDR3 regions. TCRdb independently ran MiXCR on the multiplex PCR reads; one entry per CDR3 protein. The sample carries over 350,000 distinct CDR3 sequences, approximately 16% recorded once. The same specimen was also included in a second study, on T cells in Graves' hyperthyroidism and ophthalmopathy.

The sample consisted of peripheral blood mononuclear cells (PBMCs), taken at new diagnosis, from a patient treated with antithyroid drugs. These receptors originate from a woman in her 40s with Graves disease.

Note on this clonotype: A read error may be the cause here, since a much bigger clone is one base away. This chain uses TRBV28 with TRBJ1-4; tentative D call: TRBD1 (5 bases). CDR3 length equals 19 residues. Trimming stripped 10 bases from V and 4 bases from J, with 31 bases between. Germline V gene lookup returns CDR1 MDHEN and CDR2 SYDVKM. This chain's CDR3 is CANSLASGFGVRSNEKLFF. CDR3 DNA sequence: TGTGCCAACAGCCTCGCCTCAGGGTTTGGGGTGCGTAGTAATGAAAAACTGTTTTTT.

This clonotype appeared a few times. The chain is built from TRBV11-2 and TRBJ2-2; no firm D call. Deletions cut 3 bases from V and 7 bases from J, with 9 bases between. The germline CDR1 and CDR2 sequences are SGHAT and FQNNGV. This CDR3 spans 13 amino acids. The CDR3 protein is CASSLIPYGELFF. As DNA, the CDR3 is TGTGCCAGCAGCTTGATTCCTTACGGGGAGCTGTTTTTT.

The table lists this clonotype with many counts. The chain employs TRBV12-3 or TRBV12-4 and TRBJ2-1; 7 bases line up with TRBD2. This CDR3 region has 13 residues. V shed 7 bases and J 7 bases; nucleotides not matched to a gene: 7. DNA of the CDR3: TGTGCCAGCACTCGGGACTACCTGAATGAGCAGTTCTTC. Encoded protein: CASTRDYLNEQFF.

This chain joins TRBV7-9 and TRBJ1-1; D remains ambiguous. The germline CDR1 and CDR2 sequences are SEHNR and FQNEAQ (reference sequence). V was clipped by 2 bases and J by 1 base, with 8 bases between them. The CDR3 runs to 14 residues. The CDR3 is CASSLKNTNTEAFF. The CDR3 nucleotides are TGTGCCAGCAGCTTAAAAAACACGAACACTGAAGCTTTCTTT.

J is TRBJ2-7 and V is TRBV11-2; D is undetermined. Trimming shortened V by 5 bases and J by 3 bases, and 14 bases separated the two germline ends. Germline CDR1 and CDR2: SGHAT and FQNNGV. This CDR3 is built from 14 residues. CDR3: CASSHTGRIYEQYF. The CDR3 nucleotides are TGTGCCAGCAGCCATACTGGCCGGATCTACGAGCAGTACTTC.

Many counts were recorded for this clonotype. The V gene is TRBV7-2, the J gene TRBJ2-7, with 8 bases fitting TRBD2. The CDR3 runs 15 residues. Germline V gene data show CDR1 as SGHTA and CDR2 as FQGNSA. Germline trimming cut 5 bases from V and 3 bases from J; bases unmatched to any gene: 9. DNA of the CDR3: TGTGCCAGCAGCCCGGGACTAGTAGTGGGCTACGAGCAGTACTTC. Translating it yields CASSPGLVVGYEQYF.

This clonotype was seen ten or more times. CDR3 sequence (DNA): TGTGCCAGCAGCTTAGAGGGGACTAGCGGGACTAGCCCTAGCACAGATACGCAGTATTTT. This gives the protein CASSLEGTSGTSPSTDTQYF. The V and J genes are TRBV7-2 and TRBJ2-3; 13 nucleotides align to TRBD2. V lost 1 base and J lost 0; bases outside the gene matches: 10. This CDR3 region has 20 residues. The V gene's germline CDR1 is SGHTA and CDR2 FQGNSA.

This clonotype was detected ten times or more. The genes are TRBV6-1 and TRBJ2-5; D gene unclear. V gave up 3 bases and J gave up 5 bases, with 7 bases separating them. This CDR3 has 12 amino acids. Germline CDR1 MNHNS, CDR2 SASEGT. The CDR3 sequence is CASSDHPETQYF. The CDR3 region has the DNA TGTGCCAGCAGTGACCACCCGGAGACCCAGTACTTC.

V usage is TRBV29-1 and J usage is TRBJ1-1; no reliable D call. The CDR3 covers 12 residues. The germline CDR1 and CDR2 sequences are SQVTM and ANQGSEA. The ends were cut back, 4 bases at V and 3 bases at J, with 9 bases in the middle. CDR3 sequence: CSVVGMDTEAFF. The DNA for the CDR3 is TGCAGCGTTGTAGGTATGGACACTGAAGCTTTCTTT.

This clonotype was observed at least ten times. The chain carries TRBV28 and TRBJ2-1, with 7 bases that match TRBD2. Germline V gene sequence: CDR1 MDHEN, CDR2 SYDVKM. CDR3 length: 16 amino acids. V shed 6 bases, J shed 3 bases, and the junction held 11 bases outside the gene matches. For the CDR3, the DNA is TGTGCCAGCAGCACCAGCGGGACGGGGAGCTACAATGAGCAGTTCTTC. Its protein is CASSTSGTGSYNEQFF.

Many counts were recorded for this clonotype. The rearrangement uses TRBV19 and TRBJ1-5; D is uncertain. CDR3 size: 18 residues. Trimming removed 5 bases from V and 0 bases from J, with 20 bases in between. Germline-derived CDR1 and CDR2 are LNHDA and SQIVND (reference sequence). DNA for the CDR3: TGTGCCAGTAGTTCCCCGCTTCGGTCCAGGCTTAGCAATCAGCCCCAGCATTTT. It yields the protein CASSSPLRSRLSNQPQHF. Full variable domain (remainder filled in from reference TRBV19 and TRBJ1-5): DGGITQSPKYLFRKEGQNVTLSCEQNLNHDAMYWYRQDPGQGLRLIYYSQIVNDFQKGDIAEGYSVSREKKESFPLTVTSAQKNPTAFYLCASSSPLRSRLSNQPQHFGDGTRLSIL.

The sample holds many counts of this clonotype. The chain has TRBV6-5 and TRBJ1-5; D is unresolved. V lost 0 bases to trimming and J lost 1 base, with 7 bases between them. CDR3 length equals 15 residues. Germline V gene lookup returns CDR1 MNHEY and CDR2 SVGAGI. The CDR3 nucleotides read TGTGCCAGCAGTTACTCGGCAGTAAGCAATCAGCCCCAGCATTTT. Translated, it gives CASSYSAVSNQPQHF.

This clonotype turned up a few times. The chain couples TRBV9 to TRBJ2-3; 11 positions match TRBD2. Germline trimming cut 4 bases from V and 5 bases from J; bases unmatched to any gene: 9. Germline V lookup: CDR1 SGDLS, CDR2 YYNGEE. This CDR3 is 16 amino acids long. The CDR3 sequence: CASSTRLAGFGDTQYF. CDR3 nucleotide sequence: TGTGCCAGCAGCACCAGACTAGCGGGATTTGGAGATACGCAGTATTTT. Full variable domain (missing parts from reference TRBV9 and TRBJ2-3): DSGVTQTPKHLITATGQRVTLRCSPRSGDLSVYWYQQSLDQGLQFLIQYYNGEERAKGNILERFSAQQFPDLHSELNLSSLELGDSALYFCASSTRLAGFGDTQYFGPGTRLTVL.

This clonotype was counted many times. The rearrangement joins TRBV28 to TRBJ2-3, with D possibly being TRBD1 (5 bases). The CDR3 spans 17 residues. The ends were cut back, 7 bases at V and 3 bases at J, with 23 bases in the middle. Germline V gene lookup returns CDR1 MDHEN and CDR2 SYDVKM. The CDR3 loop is CASTPPGFNLPTDTQYF. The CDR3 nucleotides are TGTGCCAGCACCCCTCCAGGGTTTAATTTACCTACAGATACGCAGTATTTT.

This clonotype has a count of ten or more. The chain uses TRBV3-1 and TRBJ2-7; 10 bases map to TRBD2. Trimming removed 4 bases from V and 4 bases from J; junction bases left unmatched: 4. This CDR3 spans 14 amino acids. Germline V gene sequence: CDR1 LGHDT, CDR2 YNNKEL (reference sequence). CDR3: CASSRTSGKYEQYF. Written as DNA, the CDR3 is TGTGCCAGCAGCCGGACTAGCGGCAAGTACGAGCAGTACTTC.

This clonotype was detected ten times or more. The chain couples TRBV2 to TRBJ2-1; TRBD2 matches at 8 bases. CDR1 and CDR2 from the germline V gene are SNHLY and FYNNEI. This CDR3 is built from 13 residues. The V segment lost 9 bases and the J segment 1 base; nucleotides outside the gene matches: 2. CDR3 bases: TGTGCCAGTGTAGCGGGATCCTACAATGAGCAGTTCTTC. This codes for CASVAGSYNEQFF.

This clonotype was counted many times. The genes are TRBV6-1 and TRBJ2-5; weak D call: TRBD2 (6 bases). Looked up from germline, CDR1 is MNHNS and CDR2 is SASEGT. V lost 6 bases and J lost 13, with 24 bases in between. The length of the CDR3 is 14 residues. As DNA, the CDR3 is TGTGCCAGCAGACTAAGCGCGACCCCGGGACTCCTGTACTTC. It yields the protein CASRLSATPGLLYF.

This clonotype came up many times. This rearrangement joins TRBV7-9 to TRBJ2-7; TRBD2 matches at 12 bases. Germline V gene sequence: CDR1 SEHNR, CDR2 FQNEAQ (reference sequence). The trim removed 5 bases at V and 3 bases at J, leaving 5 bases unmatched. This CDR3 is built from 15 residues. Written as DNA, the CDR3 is TGTGCCAGCAGCAAAACGACTAGCGGGAGCTACGAGCAGTACTTC. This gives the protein CASSKTTSGSYEQYF.

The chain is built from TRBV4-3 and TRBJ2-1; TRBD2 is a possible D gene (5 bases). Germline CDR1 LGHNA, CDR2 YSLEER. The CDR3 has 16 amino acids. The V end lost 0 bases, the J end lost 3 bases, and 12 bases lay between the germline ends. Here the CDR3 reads CASSQELEEFYNEQFF. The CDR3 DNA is TGCGCCAGCAGCCAAGAACTAGAGGAGTTCTACAATGAGCAGTTCTTC.

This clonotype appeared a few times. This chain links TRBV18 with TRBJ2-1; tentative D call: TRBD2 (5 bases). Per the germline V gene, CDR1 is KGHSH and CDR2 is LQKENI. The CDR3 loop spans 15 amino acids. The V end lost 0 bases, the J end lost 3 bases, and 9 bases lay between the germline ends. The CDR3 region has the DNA TGTGCCAGCTCACCACCGTCTAGCAGCTACAATGAGCAGTTCTTC. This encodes CASSPPSSSYNEQFF.

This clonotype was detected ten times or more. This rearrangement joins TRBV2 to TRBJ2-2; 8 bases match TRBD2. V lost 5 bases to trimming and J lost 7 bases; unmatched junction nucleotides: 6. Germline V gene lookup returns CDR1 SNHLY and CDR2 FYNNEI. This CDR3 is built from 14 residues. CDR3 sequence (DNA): TGTGCCAGCAGTCCGGGACTAGTAGGCGGGGAGCTGTTTTTT. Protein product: CASSPGLVGGELFF.

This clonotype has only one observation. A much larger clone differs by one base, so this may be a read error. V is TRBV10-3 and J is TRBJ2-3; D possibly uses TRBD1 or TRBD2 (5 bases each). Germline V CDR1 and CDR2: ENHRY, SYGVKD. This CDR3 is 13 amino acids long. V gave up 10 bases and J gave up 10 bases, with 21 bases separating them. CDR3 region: CASHRDLLDAQYF. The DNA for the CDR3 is TGTGCCAGCCACCGGGACCTACTGGATGCGCAGTATTTT.

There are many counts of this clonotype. CDR3 sequence reads: CASSLWGRLMSSYNEQFF. CDR3 nucleotide sequence: TGTGCCAGCAGTTTATGGGGCCGCCTGATGAGCTCCTACAATGAGCAGTTCTTC. The J gene is TRBJ2-1, the V gene TRBV28; D unclear. V shed 0 bases and J shed 0 bases, with 15 bases lying between them. This CDR3 is built from 18 residues. Germline V CDR1 and CDR2: MDHEN, SYDVKM.

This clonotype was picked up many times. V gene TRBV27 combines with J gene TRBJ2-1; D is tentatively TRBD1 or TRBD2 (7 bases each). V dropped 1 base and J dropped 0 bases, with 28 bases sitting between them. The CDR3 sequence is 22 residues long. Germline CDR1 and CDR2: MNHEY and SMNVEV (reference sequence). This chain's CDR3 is CASSLYSPGQKGGRGSYNEQFF. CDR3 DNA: TGTGCCAGCAGTTTATATTCCCCGGGACAGAAGGGGGGGAGGGGCTCCTACAATGAGCAGTTCTTC.